Given below is one TCR beta chain in context. What it binds is unknown. This sample is part of a study of shared clonotypes between healthy human individuals. Study-wide background: Serving as donors were a couple of women and three men, whose ages spanned 18 to 49. Findings and limits, study-wide: Shared clonotypes: 4.5% to 5% naive CD4, about 4% naive CD8, around 2.2% memory CD4, around 0.4% memory CD8.

Here immunoSEQ multiplex PCR was the method, and the copy in TCRdb shows in-frame clones only, minus some. The repertoire holds a few million clones, with less than 95% as singletons. The CDR3 loop spans 15 amino acids. Germline CDR1 MDHEN, CDR2 SYDVKM. The V and J ends lost 6 bases and 5 bases, in that order; junction bases with no gene match: 10. All participating donors were Caucasian adults from Nashville, Tennessee. The sample was naive CD4+ T cells from PBMCs. This sample's subset: CD45RA+ positively selected. This receptor was identified in a man aged 18-30 years in good health. Some clones in this sample may be carry-over from other donors' samples. The chain couples TRBV28 to TRBJ1-2, with 9 bases that match TRBD1. Here the CDR3 DNA reads TGTGCCAGCAGCCCCCCCGGGACAGGGCCATATGGCTACACCTTC. This codes for CASSPPGTGPYGYTF.